These T cell receptor beta chains were read from a single sample in a study of control samples from healthy donors and cancer patients. Data came from immunoSEQ multiplex PCR; TCRdb stores just in-frame clones and leaves some out. The sample yields tens of thousands of clones, approximately 83% seen once. Sequencing input: PBMCs. The receptors derive from a man between 60 and 75 years old with head and neck cancer. Each CDR3 is given without its conserved first and last residue. The D gene is left open where the match is weak.

j_gene: TRBJ1-3
v_gene: TRBV5-1
d_gene: TRBD1
CDR3aa: ASSLGGTGSGNTIY

j_gene: TRBJ1-1
v_gene: TRBV6-1
d_gene: TRBD1
CDR3aa: ASSSGQVMNTEAF

j_gene: TRBJ1-5
v_gene: TRBV6-5
d_gene: .
CDR3aa: ASSYSSAGHQPQH

j_gene: TRBJ2-3
v_gene: TRBV19
d_gene: .
CDR3aa: ASSIVPGILQY

j_gene: TRBJ1-4
v_gene: TRBV7-9
d_gene: .
CDR3aa: ASSSRFGGDEKLF

j_gene: TRBJ2-3
v_gene: TRBV9
d_gene: TRBD2
CDR3aa: ASSTRTSGETDTQY

j_gene: TRBJ1-6
v_gene: TRBV6-5
d_gene: TRBD1
CDR3aa: ASRSTGENSPLH

j_gene: TRBJ1-5
v_gene: TRBV7-8
d_gene: .
CDR3aa: ASSTREETNQPQH

j_gene: TRBJ2-5
v_gene: TRBV13
d_gene: .
CDR3aa: ATGTLETQY

j_gene: TRBJ1-5
v_gene: TRBV5-6
d_gene: TRBD1
CDR3aa: ASSGGQGRNQPQH

j_gene: TRBJ2-3
v_gene: TRBV6-6
d_gene: .
CDR3aa: ATSDGGGTDTQY

j_gene: TRBJ1-3
v_gene: TRBV11-3
d_gene: .
CDR3aa: ASSLEQGSGNTIY

j_gene: TRBJ1-2
v_gene: TRBV6-5
d_gene: .
CDR3aa: ASSPNNYGYT

j_gene: TRBJ1-5
v_gene: TRBV4-3
d_gene: TRBD1
CDR3aa: ASSPMTGTNQPQH

j_gene: TRBJ1-5
v_gene: TRBV19
d_gene: .
CDR3aa: ASSMEAGRQPQH

j_gene: TRBJ1-5
v_gene: TRBV19
d_gene: .
CDR3aa: ASSTGPNQPQH

j_gene: TRBJ2-7
v_gene: TRBV19
d_gene: TRBD1
CDR3aa: ASSDRGYEQY

j_gene: TRBJ2-2
v_gene: TRBV7-7
d_gene: .
CDR3aa: ASSLETAGELF

j_gene: TRBJ2-3
v_gene: TRBV6-2/TRBV6-3
d_gene: .
CDR3aa: ASSPPGAGADTQY

j_gene: TRBJ2-1
v_gene: TRBV2
d_gene: TRBD1
CDR3aa: ASSYGTAHNEQF

j_gene: TRBJ2-7
v_gene: TRBV7-2
d_gene: TRBD1
CDR3aa: ASSRGEGQGADEQY

j_gene: TRBJ2-3
v_gene: TRBV2
d_gene: TRBD2
CDR3aa: ASSAETSGSADTQY

j_gene: TRBJ2-1
v_gene: TRBV18
d_gene: TRBD1
CDR3aa: ASSPRDRAHEQF

j_gene: TRBJ2-1
v_gene: TRBV7-8
d_gene: TRBD2
CDR3aa: ASSLVLAGAITDEQF

j_gene: TRBJ2-2
v_gene: TRBV5-1
d_gene: TRBD2
CDR3aa: ASSFLAGGPNTGELF

j_gene: TRBJ1-3
v_gene: TRBV27
d_gene: .
CDR3aa: ASTFTPTGPFGNTIY

j_gene: TRBJ1-3
v_gene: TRBV10-2
d_gene: .
CDR3aa: ASRDPFLSGNTIY

j_gene: TRBJ2-5
v_gene: TRBV27
d_gene: TRBD1
CDR3aa: ASSLFRGRETQY

j_gene: TRBJ1-1
v_gene: TRBV6-5
d_gene: TRBD1
CDR3aa: ASSRQGSSEAF

j_gene: TRBJ2-7
v_gene: TRBV29-1
d_gene: .
CDR3aa: SVDGAGGEQY

j_gene: TRBJ2-5
v_gene: TRBV11-3
d_gene: TRBD1
CDR3aa: ASSFLTGTGETQY

j_gene: TRBJ1-1
v_gene: TRBV9
d_gene: TRBD1
CDR3aa: ASSPIPGQGLGTEAF

j_gene: TRBJ2-7
v_gene: TRBV2
d_gene: .
CDR3aa: ASRGAAYEQY

j_gene: TRBJ2-7
v_gene: TRBV7-2
d_gene: .
CDR3aa: ASSLGVQTEQY

j_gene: TRBJ2-2
v_gene: TRBV9
d_gene: TRBD2
CDR3aa: ASSLAATNTGELF

j_gene: TRBJ1-5
v_gene: TRBV19
d_gene: .
CDR3aa: ASSIGWREPQH

j_gene: TRBJ1-4
v_gene: TRBV5-4
d_gene: TRBD1
CDR3aa: ASSSDRVAEKLF

j_gene: TRBJ1-5
v_gene: TRBV4-1
d_gene: TRBD1
CDR3aa: ASSEDRGLNQPQH